Reported below is one T cell receptor (beta chain). These data belong to a study of blood T cell repertoires in COVID-19. Assay used: immunoSEQ multiplex PCR; TCRdb lists only in-frame clones, some missing. This table holds nearly 400,000 clones, roughly 86% found once. J gave up 2 bases and V 4 bases, and 5 bases lay outside the gene matches. The germline V gene encodes CDR1 SGHRS and CDR2 YFSETQ. The CDR3 covers 14 residues. The chain uses TRBV5-1 and TRBJ1-2, with TRBD1 identical over 7 bases. Sequenced: PBMCs or T cells enriched from blood (not recorded which). This TCR was recovered from a woman aged 25 to 39 who had recovered from COVID-19. The CDR3, as DNA: TGCGCCAGCAGCCACAACAGGGGAAACTATGGCTACACCTTC. Protein sequence: CASSHNRGNYGYTF.